This is a list of T cell receptor beta chains from one sample in a study of cytomegalovirus exposure and HLA in healthy donors. Generated by immunoSEQ multiplex PCR, the TCRdb table keeps only in-frame clones and is missing some. The table shows just over 150,000 clones, with approximately 86% occurring only once. Sequenced material: PBMCs. These receptors were obtained from a woman aged 18-29 years in good health and CMV-seronegative. The CDR3 runs from the conserved cysteine through the conserved F or W. Fields, in order: V gene, J gene, clone size, D gene, CDR3 DNA, CDR3 protein. A D gene is named only where the DNA matches it firmly. Clone size appears in some rows only: once, few, many, or a class for an expanded clone.

V gene: TRBV7-2
J gene: TRBJ2-5
clone size: -
D gene: -
CDR3 DNA: TGTGCCAGCAGCTTACCTAACCAAGAGACCCAGTACTTC
CDR3 protein: CASSLPNQETQYF

V gene: TRBV5-1
J gene: TRBJ2-3
clone size: -
D gene: -
CDR3 DNA: TGCGCCAGCAGCCTCGTTACGGGAGTCACAGATACGCAGTATTTT
CDR3 protein: CASSLVTGVTDTQYF

V gene: TRBV2
J gene: TRBJ1-2
clone size: -
D gene: -
CDR3 DNA: TGTGCCAGCAGTGAAGCCGCGGGCAGGAAAGGCCCTGGCTACACCTTC
CDR3 protein: CASSEAAGRKGPGYTF

V gene: TRBV28
J gene: TRBJ1-2
clone size: -
D gene: TRBD1
CDR3 DNA: TGTGCCAGCAGGGAAGGACAGGGGGCTTATGGCTACACCTTC
CDR3 protein: CASREGQGAYGYTF

V gene: TRBV7-9
J gene: TRBJ1-1
clone size: -
D gene: -
CDR3 DNA: TGTGCCAGCCAACCAGGGGAGGCTTTCTTT
CDR3 protein: CASQPGEAFF

V gene: TRBV27
J gene: TRBJ2-3
clone size: -
D gene: -
CDR3 DNA: TGTGCCAGCAGTTTTTTCATTGATGCGGATACGCAGTATTTT
CDR3 protein: CASSFFIDADTQYF

V gene: TRBV19
J gene: TRBJ1-1
clone size: -
D gene: -
CDR3 DNA: TGTGCCAGTAGTTTCCCGAGGGGGACGAACGCTGAAGCTTTCTTT
CDR3 protein: CASSFPRGTNAEAFF

V gene: TRBV19
J gene: TRBJ2-1
clone size: -
D gene: -
CDR3 DNA: TGTGCCAGTAGTGGAGGGCCGATCAGTCTTGCCTACAATGAGCAGTTCTTC
CDR3 protein: CASSGGPISLAYNEQFF

V gene: TRBV27
J gene: TRBJ2-1
clone size: -
D gene: -
CDR3 DNA: TGTGCCAGCAGCGCAAGGGCGCCCCCCACAGGAAAGGACAATGAGCAGTTCTTC
CDR3 protein: CASSARAPPTGKDNEQFF

V gene: TRBV18
J gene: TRBJ2-5
clone size: -
D gene: -
CDR3 DNA: TGTGCCAGCTCACCAGGACAAACGGGGGAGCAGTACTTC
CDR3 protein: CASSPGQTGEQYF

V gene: TRBV2
J gene: TRBJ2-7
clone size: -
D gene: -
CDR3 DNA: TGTGCCAGCAGTGAAGTTCCGGGGGAAGGCGAGCAGTACTTC
CDR3 protein: CASSEVPGEGEQYF

V gene: TRBV6-5
J gene: TRBJ1-1
clone size: -
D gene: TRBD1
CDR3 DNA: TGTGCCAGCAGTTACATGGGACAGGGTAAGACTTTCTTT
CDR3 protein: CASSYMGQGKTFF

V gene: TRBV5-1
J gene: TRBJ1-1
clone size: once
D gene: TRBD1
CDR3 DNA: TGCGCCAGCAGCCAAATACCGGGACAGGGAGAAGCTTTCTTT
CDR3 protein: CASSQIPGQGEAFF

V gene: TRBV29-1
J gene: TRBJ1-1
clone size: -
D gene: TRBD1
CDR3 DNA: TGCAGCGGGACGGGACAGGCGAACACTGAAGCTTTCTTT
CDR3 protein: CSGTGQANTEAFF

V gene: TRBV28
J gene: TRBJ2-3
clone size: -
D gene: -
CDR3 DNA: TGTGCCAGCAGTGCAGGGGTACCATCGCAGTATTTT
CDR3 protein: CASSAGVPSQYF

V gene: TRBV28
J gene: TRBJ2-4
clone size: -
D gene: TRBD2
CDR3 DNA: TGTGCCAGCAGTTTGAGCACTAGCGGGAGAAACATTCAGTACTTC
CDR3 protein: CASSLSTSGRNIQYF

V gene: TRBV27
J gene: TRBJ2-1
clone size: -
D gene: TRBD2
CDR3 DNA: TGTGCCAGCAGTTTATATGCGGGAGTGGCCGATGAGCAGTTCTTC
CDR3 protein: CASSLYAGVADEQFF

V gene: TRBV2
J gene: TRBJ1-4
clone size: -
D gene: -
CDR3 DNA: TGTGCCAGCAGTGTCGGAACGGGTGAAAAACTGTTTTTT
CDR3 protein: CASSVGTGEKLFF

V gene: TRBV14
J gene: TRBJ2-5
clone size: -
D gene: TRBD1
CDR3 DNA: TGTGCCAGCAGCCAAGCCGGACAGGGACACCAAGAGACCCAGTACTTC
CDR3 protein: CASSQAGQGHQETQYF

V gene: TRBV6-1
J gene: TRBJ1-4
clone size: -
D gene: -
CDR3 DNA: TGTGCCAGCAGTCTTATGCGGGGTGGCTTCGAACAGCTGTTTTTT
CDR3 protein: CASSLMRGGFEQLFF

V gene: TRBV6-5
J gene: TRBJ1-4
clone size: -
D gene: -
CDR3 DNA: TGTGCCAGCAGTTACTCGGGGGGTACAACTAATGAAAAACTGTTTTTT
CDR3 protein: CASSYSGGTTNEKLFF

V gene: TRBV5-5
J gene: TRBJ1-5
clone size: once
D gene: -
CDR3 DNA: TGTGCCAGCAGCACCCAATATGGCCGAAATCAGCCCCAGCATTTT
CDR3 protein: CASSTQYGRNQPQHF

V gene: TRBV27
J gene: TRBJ1-6
clone size: -
D gene: -
CDR3 DNA: TGTGCCAGCGCCCCCGGGGGTCGGGGTTCACCCCTCCACTTT
CDR3 protein: CASAPGGRGSPLHF

V gene: TRBV18
J gene: TRBJ1-3
clone size: -
D gene: -
CDR3 DNA: TGTGCCAGCTCACAGGACAGCCTTGGAAACACCATATATTTT
CDR3 protein: CASSQDSLGNTIYF

V gene: TRBV5-1
J gene: TRBJ2-7
clone size: once
D gene: TRBD1
CDR3 DNA: TGCGCCAGCAGCTTGTCCCAGACAGGGACCTACGAGCAGTACTTC
CDR3 protein: CASSLSQTGTYEQYF

V gene: TRBV19
J gene: TRBJ1-2
clone size: once
D gene: TRBD1
CDR3 DNA: TGTGCCAGTAGTAGTCGACAGGGGAAAAACTATGGCTACACCTTC
CDR3 protein: CASSSRQGKNYGYTF

V gene: TRBV6-1
J gene: TRBJ1-6
clone size: -
D gene: -
CDR3 DNA: TGTGCCAGCAGTGAATTACCCGACTTGGGCTCCTATAATTCACCCCTCCACTTT
CDR3 protein: CASSELPDLGSYNSPLHF

V gene: TRBV7-2
J gene: TRBJ2-5
clone size: once
D gene: TRBD2
CDR3 DNA: TGTGCCAGCAGCTTATCTAGCGGGGGATTAAGTCAAGAGACCCAGTACTTC
CDR3 protein: CASSLSSGGLSQETQYF

V gene: TRBV7-9
J gene: TRBJ1-5
clone size: -
D gene: -
CDR3 DNA: TGTGCCAGCAGCCAGGGCGGGGCGGATCAGCCCCAGCATTTT
CDR3 protein: CASSQGGADQPQHF

V gene: TRBV11-1
J gene: TRBJ2-4
clone size: -
D gene: TRBD1
CDR3 DNA: TGTGCCAGCAGCTTCGGGACCGGGACAGGGGGCTCGGGAAACATTCAGTACTTC
CDR3 protein: CASSFGTGTGGSGNIQYF

V gene: TRBV6-1
J gene: TRBJ2-7
clone size: once
D gene: -
CDR3 DNA: TGTGCCAGCAGTGGGGAGACGGGGAGCTCCTACGAGCAGTACTTC
CDR3 protein: CASSGETGSSYEQYF

V gene: TRBV19
J gene: TRBJ1-5
clone size: once
D gene: -
CDR3 DNA: TGTGCCAGTAGTATAAGCGACTATAGCAATCAGCCCCAGCATTTT
CDR3 protein: CASSISDYSNQPQHF

V gene: TRBV9
J gene: TRBJ2-1
clone size: -
D gene: TRBD2
CDR3 DNA: TGTGCCAGCAGCGCTGGGCCTAGCGGGAACCCCTACAATGAGCAGTTCTTC
CDR3 protein: CASSAGPSGNPYNEQFF

V gene: TRBV6-5
J gene: TRBJ1-5
clone size: few
D gene: TRBD1
CDR3 DNA: TGTGCCAGCAGAGGGACAGGGGGCGGTCAGCCCCAGCATTTT
CDR3 protein: CASRGTGGGQPQHF

V gene: TRBV27
J gene: TRBJ2-5
clone size: -
D gene: TRBD2
CDR3 DNA: TGTGCCAGCAGTTTAGCTTCTAGCGGGGGTATGGAGACCCAGTACTTC
CDR3 protein: CASSLASSGGMETQYF

V gene: TRBV20-1
J gene: TRBJ2-7
clone size: -
D gene: TRBD1
CDR3 DNA: TGCAGTGCTAGAGAACAGACAGGGGATTACTTC
CDR3 protein: CSAREQTGDYF

V gene: TRBV5-1
J gene: TRBJ1-2
clone size: -
D gene: TRBD1
CDR3 DNA: TGCGCCAGCGCGGACAGGGGGAATGGCTACACCTTC
CDR3 protein: CASADRGNGYTF